This T cell receptor (beta chain) was identified in a study of molecular identifiers for immune sequencing clone quantification. Trimming pared 3 bases from V and 7 bases from J, leaving 9 bases between. The CDR3 covers 11 residues. Germline V CDR1 and CDR2: GTSNPN, SVGIG (reference sequence). Using a CD8+CD4-CCR7+CD45RA+ phenotype, naive CD8 T cells were sorted. In TCRdb, the PCR reads were re-called with MiXCR into one record per CDR3 protein. Here the sample spans 300,000 to 400,000 distinct CDR3 sequences, over 20% being singletons. Only a few counts were recorded for this clonotype. The specimen sequenced was naive CD8+ T cells from blood, with Jurkat cell RNA spiked in. Subset of the sample: FACS-sorted CD8+CD4-CCR7+CD45RA+ naive T cells. The clonotype was recovered from a human donor in good health. Some libraries in this study had Jurkat cell RNA spiked in. The genes are TRBV30 and TRBJ1-1; D is unresolved. The CDR3 here is CAWRGQSEAFF. The CDR3 DNA reads as TGTGCCTGGAGAGGGCAGAGTGAAGCTTTCTTT.